These T cell receptor beta chains were read from a single sample in a study of graft-versus-host responses after intestinal transplantation. Measured with immunoSEQ multiplex PCR; TCRdb has only the in-frame clones, and not every one. The table records tens of thousands of clones, 90% of them present only once. These receptors' antigens are unknown. This specimen was unstimulated CD8+ T cells sorted from spleen or lymph node cells, taken before intestinal transplant. The receptors were gathered from a human donor who received an intestinal transplant. Both conserved end residues are trimmed from each CDR3. Fields, in order: J gene, V gene, CDR3 protein.

TRBJ2-7 | TRBV5-6 | ASSVGQSYEQY
TRBJ1-1 | TRBV23-1 | ASSQSGGAKENTEAF
TRBJ1-4 | TRBV2 | ATGSSEKLF
TRBJ2-5 | TRBV27 | ASSPLSGAGETQY
TRBJ2-1 | TRBV4-2 | ASSLAGGDGNEQF
TRBJ1-2 | TRBV10-3 | AISEPRDRRTYGYT
TRBJ1-4 | TRBV9 | ASSAERGLEEKLF
TRBJ1-1 | TRBV5-4 | ASSLIDLGAYTEAF
TRBJ2-1 | TRBV4-1 | ASGGPRLAENNEQF
NA | TRBV10-1 | ASRLLAGDEQY
TRBJ2-2 | TRBV7-3 | ASSFGTGELF
TRBJ2-7 | TRBV27 | ASSFGGAQQY
TRBJ2-3 | TRBV7-8 | ASSLGAETSTDTQY
TRBJ2-1 | TRBV2 | ASLTGFAEQF
TRBJ2-7 | TRBV19 | ASSRGPYSYEQY
TRBJ1-1 | TRBV7-8 | ASLATLENTEAF
TRBJ1-2 | TRBV11-2 | ASSLGGGLYGYT
TRBJ1-2 | TRBV13 | ASSLEQGDYGYT
TRBJ1-5 | TRBV7-8 | ASTGTENQPQH
TRBJ2-5 | TRBV6-5 | ASSYSGQADQY
TRBJ2-1 | TRBV5-5 | ASSPTWRGKNEQF
TRBJ1-6 | TRBV11-2 | ASSLSATGSPLH
TRBJ2-6 | TRBV19 | ASSIGADPLSGANVLT
TRBJ2-7 | TRBV27 | ASAVGQGAYEQY
TRBJ2-2 | TRBV9 | ASSTRTSTTGELF
TRBJ2-7 | TRBV9 | ASRRTGDPWDEQY
TRBJ1-2 | TRBV29-1 | SVERQGLDYGYT
TRBJ2-7 | TRBV5-8 | ASSFRQAYEQY
TRBJ2-3 | TRBV9 | ASSVGLGAVDTQY
TRBJ2-5 | TRBV7-9 | ASAGAANQETQY
NA | TRBV6-5 | ASSPGTGVYEQY
TRBJ1-2 | TRBV10-3 | AISEFWPDRGGYGYT
TRBJ2-3 | TRBV5-6 | ASSFGGFTDTQY
TRBJ1-2 | TRBV27 | ASSSPGQGTYGYT
TRBJ1-2 | TRBV5-6 | ASSPGVVNYGYT
TRBJ1-3 | TRBV9 | ASSAGTGSGNTIY
TRBJ2-7 | TRBV13 | ASSGAGTGVYEQY
TRBJ2-3 | TRBV15 | ATSRGQGSVRGTDTQY
TRBJ2-1 | TRBV7-2 | ASSLVLAGGGEQF
TRBJ2-7 | TRBV9 | ASSAVPSGGVGEQY
TRBJ2-7 | TRBV27 | ASNMGGTPDEQY
TRBJ2-7 | TRBV9 | ASSVSGGTEYEQY
TRBJ2-1 | TRBV5-5 | ASSLYSRPNEQF
TRBJ1-5 | TRBV11-2 | ASSSIGTGIGQPQH
TRBJ1-1 | TRBV6-5 | ASRPGGDEDTEAF
TRBJ2-7 | TRBV2 | ASRGGWYEQY
TRBJ1-5 | TRBV29-1 | SVEATGDSNQPQH
TRBJ2-3 | TRBV11-2 | ASTTGYPDTQY
TRBJ2-7 | TRBV10-3 | AIMSDYSYEQY
TRBJ2-2 | TRBV18 | ASSPPDRFDTGELF
TRBJ2-6 | TRBV9 | ASSVGGGSGANVLT
TRBJ1-1 | TRBV18 | ASSPPSIDRGEAF
TRBJ2-3 | TRBV6-1 | ASSEWYADTQY